Shown below are 13 T cell receptor beta chains from a single sample sequenced in a study of radiotherapy plus CTLA-4 blockade in lung cancer. Data came from immunoSEQ multiplex PCR; TCRdb stores just in-frame clones and leaves some out. The repertoire holds about 60,000 clones, with 75% to 85% as singletons. Sequences were derived from peripheral blood, sampled from a patient treated with radiotherapy plus ipilimumab. The receptors were gathered from a human donor with non-small cell lung cancer who had a partial response to radiotherapy plus ipilimumab.

The genes are TRBV7-7 and TRBJ2-5; D gene ambiguous. The CDR3 is made up of 13 amino acids. Germline loops: CDR1 SSHAT, CDR2 FNYEAQ (reference sequence). Trimming cost V 5 bases and J 2 bases, with 9 bases left between them. Here the CDR3 DNA reads TGTGCCAGCAGCACCGGAGAACAAGAGACCCAGTACTTC. Translating it yields CASSTGEQETQYF.

This chain links TRBV6-1 with TRBJ2-7; D is ambiguous. Germline CDR1 and CDR2: MNHNS and SASEGT. The CDR3 spans 11 residues. V was clipped by 7 bases and J by 2 bases, with 6 bases between them. The CDR3 DNA sequence: TGTGCCAGCACCGAGGCCTACGAGCAGTACTTC. It is translated as CASTEAYEQYF.

This chain connects TRBV2 to TRBJ2-4; maybe TRBD1 (5 bases). Germline lookup yields CDR1 SNHLY and CDR2 FYNNEI. This CDR3 is 14 amino acids long. The V end was cut by 3 bases, the J end by 7 bases, with 13 bases between. CDR3 DNA: TGTGCCAGCAGTGACCGGACACGGACCAACATTCAGTACTTC. Amino acid sequence: CASSDRTRTNIQYF.

This chain connects TRBV4-2 to TRBJ1-5; 8 bases fit TRBD1. Germline loops: CDR1 LGHNA, CDR2 YNFKEQ. This CDR3 spans 16 amino acids. V lost 2 bases to trimming and J lost 2 bases; unmatched junction nucleotides: 5. DNA for the CDR3: TGTGCCAGCAGCCAACCCACGGGACAGGGCAATCAGCCCCAGCATTTT. It encodes CASSQPTGQGNQPQHF.

The chain couples TRBV4-2 to TRBJ2-7; D unclear. Germline loops: CDR1 LGHNA, CDR2 YNFKEQ. This CDR3 is built from 15 residues. Trimming removed 4 bases at V and 5 bases at J, with 18 bases between. The CDR3 DNA is TGTGCCAGCAGCCGCGACTGGCGGAGTTGGAACGAGCAGTACTTC. Amino acids: CASSRDWRSWNEQYF.

The V and J genes are TRBV6-1 and TRBJ1-6, with 7 bases fitting TRBD1. There are 14 residues in the CDR3. After removal of 7 bases from V and 7 bases from J, the junction contained 7 bases not matched to a gene. CDR1 MNHNS and CDR2 SASEGT come from the germline V gene. CDR3 protein: CASTPGQTNSPLHF. In DNA form, the CDR3 reads TGTGCCAGCACCCCGGGACAGACGAATTCACCCCTCCACTTT.

The V gene is TRBV4-3, the J gene TRBJ2-5; TRBD2 matches at 13 bases. Germline-derived CDR1 and CDR2 are LGHNA and YSLEER. CDR3 size: 16 residues. J was trimmed by 3 bases and V by 2 bases; bases with no gene match: 3. The CDR3 region is CASSQTGTSGEETQYF. In nucleotides, the CDR3 is TGCGCCAGCAGCCAAACAGGGACTAGCGGGGAAGAGACCCAGTACTTC.

This rearrangement joins TRBV9 to TRBJ2-7; the D gene is possibly TRBD2 (6 bases). Trimming stripped 4 bases from V and 2 bases from J, with 13 bases between. The CDR3 has 14 residues. Germline-derived CDR1 and CDR2 are SGDLS and YYNGEE. The CDR3 region is CASSLGVAAYEQYF. DNA of the CDR3: TGTGCCAGCAGCCTGGGGGTAGCGGCCTACGAGCAGTACTTC.

The chain has TRBV6-4 and TRBJ2-7; D is undetermined. The ends were cut back, 8 bases at V and 0 bases at J, with 17 bases in the middle. CDR3 length: 15 amino acids. CDR1 is MRHNA and CDR2 is SNTAGT in the germline V gene. As DNA, the CDR3 is TGTGCCAGCCCCCCCCGGCAGGCCCGCTCCTACGAGCAGTACTTC. Translating gives CASPPRQARSYEQYF.

Worth noting for this clone: This CDR3 is also generated by other DNA sequences in the sample. The gene calls are TRBV15 and TRBJ2-2, with TRBD1 matching 8 bases. J was trimmed by 6 bases and V by 1 base; bases with no gene match: 4. The germline V gene encodes CDR1 LNHNV and CDR2 YYDKDF (reference sequence). This CDR3 is 15 amino acids long. CDR3 sequence (DNA): TGTGCCACCAGCAGAGTTGGACAGGGAGCCGGGGAGCTGTTTTTT. Translation gives CATSRVGQGAGELFF.

The rearrangement joins TRBV5-4 to TRBJ2-1; 7 bases are a match to TRBD1. The J segment lost 0 bases and the V segment lost 4 bases, leaving 4 bases of the junction unmatched. The CDR3 totals 15 residues. Germline-derived CDR1 and CDR2 are SGHNT and YYREEE (reference sequence). The CDR3 is CASSPGTASYNEQFF. CDR3 DNA: TGTGCCAGCAGCCCAGGGACAGCCTCCTACAATGAGCAGTTCTTC.

This clone was detected only a few times. The rearrangement joins TRBV7-6 to TRBJ2-7; tentatively, D is TRBD1 (6 bases). This CDR3 region has 15 residues. V lost 2 bases and J 0 bases, leaving 11 bases between the germline ends. Per germline, CDR1 SGHVS and CDR2 FNYEAQ. CDR3 DNA sequence: TGTGCCAGCAGCTTAACAACAGGGATCTCCTACGAGCAGTACTTC. Residues: CASSLTTGISYEQYF.

This chain connects TRBV6-1 to TRBJ2-7, with 8 bases matching TRBD1. Germline loops: CDR1 MNHNS, CDR2 SASEGT. CDR3 length: 15 amino acids. J lost 0 bases, V lost 4 bases, and 5 bases had no gene match. CDR3 bases: TGTGCCAGCAGTGCCTGGACAGGGATCTCCTACGAGCAGTACTTC. Its protein product is CASSAWTGISYEQYF.